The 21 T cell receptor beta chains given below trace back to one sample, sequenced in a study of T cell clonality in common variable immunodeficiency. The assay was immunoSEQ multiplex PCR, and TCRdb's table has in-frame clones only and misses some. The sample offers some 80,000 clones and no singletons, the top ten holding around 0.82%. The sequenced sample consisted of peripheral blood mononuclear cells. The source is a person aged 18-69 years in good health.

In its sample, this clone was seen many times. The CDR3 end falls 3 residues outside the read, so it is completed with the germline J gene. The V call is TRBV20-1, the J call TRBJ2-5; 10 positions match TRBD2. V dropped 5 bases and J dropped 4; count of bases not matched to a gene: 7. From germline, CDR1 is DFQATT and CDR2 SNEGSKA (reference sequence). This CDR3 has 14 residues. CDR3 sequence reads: CSAVGTSAIETQYF. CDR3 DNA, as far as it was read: TGCAGTGCTGTTGGGACTAGCGCGATAGAGACC.

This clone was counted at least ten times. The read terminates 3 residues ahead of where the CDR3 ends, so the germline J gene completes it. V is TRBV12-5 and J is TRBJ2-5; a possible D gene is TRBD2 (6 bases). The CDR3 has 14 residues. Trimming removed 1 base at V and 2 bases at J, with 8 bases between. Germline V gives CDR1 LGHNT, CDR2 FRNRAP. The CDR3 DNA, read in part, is TGTGCTAGTGGTTTGGGGGCGGGACAAGAGACC. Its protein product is CASGLGAGQET. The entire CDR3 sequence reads CASGLGAGQETQYF. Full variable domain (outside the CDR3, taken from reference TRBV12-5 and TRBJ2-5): DARVTQTPRHKVTEMGQEVTMRCQPILGHNTVFWYRQTMMQGLELLAYFRNRAPLDDSGMPKDRFSAEMPDATLATLKIQPSEPRDSAVYFCASGLGAGQETQYFGPGTRLLVL.

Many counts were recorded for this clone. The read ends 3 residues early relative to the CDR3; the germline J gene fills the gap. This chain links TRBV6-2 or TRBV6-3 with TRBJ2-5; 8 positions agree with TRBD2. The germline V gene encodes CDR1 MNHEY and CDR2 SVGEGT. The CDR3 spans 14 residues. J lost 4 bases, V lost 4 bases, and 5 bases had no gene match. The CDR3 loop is CASSSGTRVETQYF. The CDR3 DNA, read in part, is TGTGCCAGCAGTTCCGGGACTAGAGTAGAGACC.

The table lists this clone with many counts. CDR3 region: CASSYPLSGSYNEQFF. The sequenced CDR3 bases are TGTGCCAGCAGTTACCCCTTGAGCGGCTCCTACAATGAG. This rearrangement joins TRBV6-2 or TRBV6-3 to TRBJ2-1; weak D call: TRBD2 (5 bases). The sequence runs out 3 residues before the end of the CDR3; the remainder is reconstructed from the germline J gene. The CDR3 sequence is 16 residues long. Germline V gene data show CDR1 as MNHEY and CDR2 as SVGEGT. The V end lost 2 bases, the J end lost 0 bases, and 11 bases lay between the germline ends.

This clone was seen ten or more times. The part of the CDR3 DNA that was read is TGTGCCTGGAGTGTGGCTAGCGGGATTTGGAGTGAG. Translation: CAWSVASGIWSE. The whole CDR3 protein is CAWSVASGIWSEQFF. V usage is TRBV30 and J usage is TRBJ2-1; 9 bases match TRBD2. Coverage ceases 3 residues before the CDR3 finishes, and the germline J gene fills in the end. Germline V gives CDR1 GTSNPN, CDR2 SVGIG (reference sequence). J lost 9 bases, V lost 0 bases, and 9 bases had no gene match. This CDR3 is built from 15 residues.

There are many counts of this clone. Partial CDR3 DNA: TGTGCCAGCACGGGAAACTGGGGACAGGGCTACGAG. Encoded protein: CASTGNWGQGYE. The CDR3 in full is CASTGNWGQGYEQYF. This chain uses TRBV28 with TRBJ2-7; 9 bases align to TRBD1. Read sequence stops 3 residues before the CDR3 end, and the germline J gene provides the missing end. This CDR3 comprises 15 residues. The trim removed 7 bases at V and 3 bases at J, leaving 10 bases unmatched. Germline values: CDR1 MDHEN, CDR2 SYDVKM. Based on the CDR3 plus reference TRBV28 and TRBJ2-7, the full variable domain is DVKVTQSSRYLVKRTGEKVFLECVQDMDHENMFWYRQDPGLGLRLIYFSYDVKMKEKGDIPEGYSVSREKKERFSLILESASTNQTSMYLCASTGNWGQGYEQYFGPGTRLTVT.

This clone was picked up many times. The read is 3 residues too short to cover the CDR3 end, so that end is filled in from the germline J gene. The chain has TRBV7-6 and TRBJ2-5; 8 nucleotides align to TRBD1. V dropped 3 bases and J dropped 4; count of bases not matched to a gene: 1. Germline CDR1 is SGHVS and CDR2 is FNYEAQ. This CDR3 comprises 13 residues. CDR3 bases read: TGTGCCAGCAGCTTCGACAGGGGAGAGACC. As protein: CASSFDRGET. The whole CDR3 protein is CASSFDRGETQYF.

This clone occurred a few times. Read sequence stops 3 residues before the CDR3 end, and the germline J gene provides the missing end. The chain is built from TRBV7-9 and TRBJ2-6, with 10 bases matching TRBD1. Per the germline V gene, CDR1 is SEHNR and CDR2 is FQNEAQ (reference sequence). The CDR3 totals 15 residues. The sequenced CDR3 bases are TGTGCCAGCAGCTCCGGTCGGGACAGGGGTCCCTTC. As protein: CASSSGRDRGPF. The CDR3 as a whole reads CASSSGRDRGPFLTF.

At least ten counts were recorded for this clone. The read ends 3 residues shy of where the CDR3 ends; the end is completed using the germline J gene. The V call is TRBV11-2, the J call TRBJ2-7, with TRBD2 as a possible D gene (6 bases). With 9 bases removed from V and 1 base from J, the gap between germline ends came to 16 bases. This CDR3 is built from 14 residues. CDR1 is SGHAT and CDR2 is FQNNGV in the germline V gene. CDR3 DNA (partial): TGTGCCAGTGCGGGGCACCAACTTTCCTACGAG. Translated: CASAGHQLSYE. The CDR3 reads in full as CASAGHQLSYEQYF.

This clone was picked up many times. The covered CDR3 bases are TGCAGCGTTCCAGGGGGCACCGGGGAG. Residues: CSVPGGTGE. The entire CDR3 protein is CSVPGGTGELFF. The V gene is TRBV29-1, the J gene TRBJ2-2; TRBD1 aligns across 7 bases. The CDR3 end is not reached by the read, which stops 3 residues before it; the germline J gene fills it in. The CDR3 covers 12 residues. Germline V gives CDR1 SQVTM, CDR2 ANQGSEA. Unmatched junction bases numbered 1, after V lost 5 bases and J lost 4 bases.

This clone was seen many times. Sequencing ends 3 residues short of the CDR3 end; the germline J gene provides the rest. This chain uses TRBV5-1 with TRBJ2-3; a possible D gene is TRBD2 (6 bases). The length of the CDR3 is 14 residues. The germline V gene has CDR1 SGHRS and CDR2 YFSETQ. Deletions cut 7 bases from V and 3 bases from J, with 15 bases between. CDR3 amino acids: CASQPTSSTDTQYF. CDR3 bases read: TGCGCCAGCCAACCTACTAGCAGTACAGATACG. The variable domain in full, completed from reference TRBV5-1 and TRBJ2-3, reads KAGVTQTPRYLIKTRGQQVTLSCSPISGHRSVSWYQQTPGQGLQFLFEYFSETQRNKGNFPGRFSGRQFSNSRSEMNVSTLELGDSALYLCASQPTSSTDTQYFGPGTRLTVL.

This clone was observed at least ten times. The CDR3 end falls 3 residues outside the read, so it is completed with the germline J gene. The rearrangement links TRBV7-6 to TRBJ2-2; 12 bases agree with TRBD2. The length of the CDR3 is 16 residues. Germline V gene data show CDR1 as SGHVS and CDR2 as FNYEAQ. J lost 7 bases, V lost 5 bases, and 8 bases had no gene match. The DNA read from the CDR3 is TGTGCCAGCAGCGGTCTAGCGGGAGGGCCCGGCGGGGAG. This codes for CASSGLAGGPGGE. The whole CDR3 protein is CASSGLAGGPGGELFF.

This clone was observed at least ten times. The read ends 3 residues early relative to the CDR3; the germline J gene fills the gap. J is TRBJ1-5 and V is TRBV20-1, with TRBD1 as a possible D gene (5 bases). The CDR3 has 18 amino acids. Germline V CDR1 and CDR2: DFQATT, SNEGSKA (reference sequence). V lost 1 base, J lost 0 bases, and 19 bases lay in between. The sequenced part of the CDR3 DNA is TGCAGTGCTAGAGGGGTGTTGAGCAGGGCTAATAGCAATCAGCCC. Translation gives CSARGVLSRANSNQP. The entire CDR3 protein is CSARGVLSRANSNQPQHF.

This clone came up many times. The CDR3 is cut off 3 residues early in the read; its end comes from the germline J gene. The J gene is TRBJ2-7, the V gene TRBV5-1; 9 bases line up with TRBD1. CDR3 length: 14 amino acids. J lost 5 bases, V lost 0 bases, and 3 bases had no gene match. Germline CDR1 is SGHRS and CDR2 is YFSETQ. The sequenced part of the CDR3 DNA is TGCGCCAGCAGCTTGGGACAGGGGGTCGACGAG. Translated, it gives CASSLGQGVDE. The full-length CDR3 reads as CASSLGQGVDEQYF.

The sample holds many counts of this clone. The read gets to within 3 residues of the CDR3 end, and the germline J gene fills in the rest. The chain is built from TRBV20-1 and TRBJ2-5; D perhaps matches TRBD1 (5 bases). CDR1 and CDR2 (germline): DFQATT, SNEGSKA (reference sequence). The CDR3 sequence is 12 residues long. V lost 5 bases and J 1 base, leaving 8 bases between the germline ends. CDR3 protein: CSAYDSQETQYF. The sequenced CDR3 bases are TGCAGTGCTTATGACAGCCAAGAGACC.

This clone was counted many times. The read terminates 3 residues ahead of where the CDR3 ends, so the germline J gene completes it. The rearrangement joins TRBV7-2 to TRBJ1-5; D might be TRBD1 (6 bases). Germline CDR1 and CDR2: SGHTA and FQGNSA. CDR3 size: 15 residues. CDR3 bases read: TGTGCCAGCAGCTTAGCGGGAGGGGGGGTCGACCCC. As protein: CASSLAGGGVDP. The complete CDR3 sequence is CASSLAGGGVDPQHF.

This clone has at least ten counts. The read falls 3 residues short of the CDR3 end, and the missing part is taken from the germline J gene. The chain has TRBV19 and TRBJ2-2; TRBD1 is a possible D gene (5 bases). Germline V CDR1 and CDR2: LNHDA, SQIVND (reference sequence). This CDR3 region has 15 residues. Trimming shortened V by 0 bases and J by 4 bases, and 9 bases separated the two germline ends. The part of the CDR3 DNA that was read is TGTGCCAGTAGTATAGACAGGGTAGGCACCGGGGAG. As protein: CASSIDRVGTGE. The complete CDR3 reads CASSIDRVGTGELFF.

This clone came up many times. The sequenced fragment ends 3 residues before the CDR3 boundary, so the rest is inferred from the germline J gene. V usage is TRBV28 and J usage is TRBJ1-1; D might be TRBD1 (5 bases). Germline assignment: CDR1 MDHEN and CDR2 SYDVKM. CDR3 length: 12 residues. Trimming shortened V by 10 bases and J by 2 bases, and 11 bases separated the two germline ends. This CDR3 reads CATTTANTEAFF. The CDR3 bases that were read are TGTGCCACCACGACAGCAAACACTGAA.

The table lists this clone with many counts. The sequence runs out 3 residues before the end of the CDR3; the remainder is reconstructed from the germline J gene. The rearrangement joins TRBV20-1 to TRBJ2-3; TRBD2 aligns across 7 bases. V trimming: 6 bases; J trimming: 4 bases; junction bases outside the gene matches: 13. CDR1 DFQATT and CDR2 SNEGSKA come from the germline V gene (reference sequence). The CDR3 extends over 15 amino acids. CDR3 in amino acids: CSARSLAVAPDTQYF. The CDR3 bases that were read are TGCAGTGCCAGGAGCCTAGCGGTAGCCCCAGATACG.

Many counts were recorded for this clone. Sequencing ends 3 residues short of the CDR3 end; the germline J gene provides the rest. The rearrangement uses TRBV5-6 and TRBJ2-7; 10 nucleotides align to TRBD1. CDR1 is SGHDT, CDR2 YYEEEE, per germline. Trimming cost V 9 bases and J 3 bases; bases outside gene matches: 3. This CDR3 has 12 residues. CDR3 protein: CATGTGVYEQYF. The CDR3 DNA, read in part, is TGTGCCACCGGGACAGGGGTCTACGAG.

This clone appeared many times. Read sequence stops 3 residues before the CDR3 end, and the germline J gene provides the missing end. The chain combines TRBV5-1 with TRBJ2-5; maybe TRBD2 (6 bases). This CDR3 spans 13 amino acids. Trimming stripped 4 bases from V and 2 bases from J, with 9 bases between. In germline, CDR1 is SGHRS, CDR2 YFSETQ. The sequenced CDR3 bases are TGCGCCAGCAGCCCGACTAGACAAGAGACC. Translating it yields CASSPTRQET. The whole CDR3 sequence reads CASSPTRQETQYF.